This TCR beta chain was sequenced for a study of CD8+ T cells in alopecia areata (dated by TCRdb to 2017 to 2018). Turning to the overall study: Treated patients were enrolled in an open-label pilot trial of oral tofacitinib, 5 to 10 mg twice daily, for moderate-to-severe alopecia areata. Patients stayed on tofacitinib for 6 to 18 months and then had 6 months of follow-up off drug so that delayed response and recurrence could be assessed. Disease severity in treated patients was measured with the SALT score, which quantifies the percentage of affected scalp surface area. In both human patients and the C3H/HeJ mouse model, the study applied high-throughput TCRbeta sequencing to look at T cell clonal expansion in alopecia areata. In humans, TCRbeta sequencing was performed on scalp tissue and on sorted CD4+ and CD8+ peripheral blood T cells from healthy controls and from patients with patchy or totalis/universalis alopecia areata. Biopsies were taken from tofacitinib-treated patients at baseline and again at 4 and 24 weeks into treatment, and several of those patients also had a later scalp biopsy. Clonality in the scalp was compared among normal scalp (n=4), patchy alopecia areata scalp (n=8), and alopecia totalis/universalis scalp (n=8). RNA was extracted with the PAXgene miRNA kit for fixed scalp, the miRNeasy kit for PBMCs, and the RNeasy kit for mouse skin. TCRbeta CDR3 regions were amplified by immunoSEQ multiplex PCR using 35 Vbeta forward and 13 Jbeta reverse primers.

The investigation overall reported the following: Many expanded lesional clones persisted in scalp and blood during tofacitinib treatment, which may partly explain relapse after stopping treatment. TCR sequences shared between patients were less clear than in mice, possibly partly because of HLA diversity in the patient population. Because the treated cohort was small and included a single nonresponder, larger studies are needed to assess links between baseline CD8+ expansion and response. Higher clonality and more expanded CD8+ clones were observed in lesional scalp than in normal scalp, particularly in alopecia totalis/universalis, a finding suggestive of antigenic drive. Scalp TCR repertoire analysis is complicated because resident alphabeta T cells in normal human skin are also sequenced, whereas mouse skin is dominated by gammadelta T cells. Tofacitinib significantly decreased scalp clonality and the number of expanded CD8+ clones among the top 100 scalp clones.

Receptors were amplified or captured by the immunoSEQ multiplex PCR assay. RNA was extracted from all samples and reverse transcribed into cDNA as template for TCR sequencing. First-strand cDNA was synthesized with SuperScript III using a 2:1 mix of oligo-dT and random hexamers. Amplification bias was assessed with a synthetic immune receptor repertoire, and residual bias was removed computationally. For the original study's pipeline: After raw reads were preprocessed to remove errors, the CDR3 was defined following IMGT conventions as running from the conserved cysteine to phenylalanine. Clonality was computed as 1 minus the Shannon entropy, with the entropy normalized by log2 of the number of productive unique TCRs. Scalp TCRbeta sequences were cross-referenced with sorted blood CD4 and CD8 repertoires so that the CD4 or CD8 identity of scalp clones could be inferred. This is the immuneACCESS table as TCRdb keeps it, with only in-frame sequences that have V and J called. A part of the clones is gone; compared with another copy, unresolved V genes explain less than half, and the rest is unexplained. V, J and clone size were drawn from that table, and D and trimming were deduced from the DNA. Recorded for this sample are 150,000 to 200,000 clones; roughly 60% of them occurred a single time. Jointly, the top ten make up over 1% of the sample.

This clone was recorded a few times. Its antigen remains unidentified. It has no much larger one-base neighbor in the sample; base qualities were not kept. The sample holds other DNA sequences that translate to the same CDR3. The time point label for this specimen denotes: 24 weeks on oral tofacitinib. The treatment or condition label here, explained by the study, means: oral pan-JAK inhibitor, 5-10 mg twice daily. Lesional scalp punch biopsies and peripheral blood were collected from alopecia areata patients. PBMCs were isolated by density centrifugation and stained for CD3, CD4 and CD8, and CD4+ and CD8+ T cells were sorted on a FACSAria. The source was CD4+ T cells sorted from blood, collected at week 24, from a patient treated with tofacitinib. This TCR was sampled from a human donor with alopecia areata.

The CDR3 is CSVDSPSTDTQYF. The DNA sequence is given as TGCAGCGTAGACAGCCCTAGCACAGATACGCAGTATTTT. The chain is encoded by TRBV29-1 joined to TRBJ2-3; the best D guess is TRBD1, with 5 bases matching. The germline V gene encodes CDR1 SQVTM and CDR2 ANQGSEA. The CDR3 contains 13 residues, cysteine and phenylalanine counted. The CDR3 DNA has 39 bases and is translated from base 1. V and J lose 6 bases and 0 bases, and a span of 10 bases separates them.